A selection of T cell receptor beta chains follows, all from one sample in a study of blood T cells in healthy people across ages. MiXCR was run by TCRdb on the 5' RACE reads, yielding one entry per CDR3 protein. The table includes 500,000 to 600,000 distinct CDR3 sequences, approximately 25% detected once. Sequencing was carried out using blood. Receptor source: an older woman in good health. Both conserved end residues are trimmed from each CDR3.

>TRBJ2-5|TRBV12-3/TRBV12-4
ASSFPGQGQETQY
>TRBJ2-5|TRBV7-2
ASSSVRRDGTQY
>TRBJ1-6|TRBV12-3/TRBV12-4
ASSFGTLGDSPLH
>TRBJ2-3|TRBV7-2
ASSFRLAGGADTQY
>TRBJ1-3|TRBV6-1
ASSEGRHRSGNTIY
>TRBJ1-4|TRBV7-6
ASSLAPGTPGLGANEKLF
>-|TRBV29-1
SVQRLRGEQY
>TRBJ2-3|TRBV3-1
ATQSRSGSMADTQY
>TRBJ2-3|TRBV20-1
SASSSDGRLLGTTDAQY
>TRBJ1-4|TRBV29-1
SVELETEEKLF
>TRBJ1-2|TRBV2
ASSESISGALGYT
>TRBJ1-6|TRBV11-3
ASSLGLDSPLH
>TRBJ2-5|TRBV20-1
SAGQETQY
>TRBJ2-1|TRBV20-1
SARAVNEQF
>TRBJ1-2|TRBV18
ASSPGQVYYGYT
>TRBJ1-1|TRBV20-1
SARRQVDAEAF
>TRBJ2-3|TRBV7-2
ASGLGSAGGQDTQY
>TRBJ2-7|TRBV7-2
ASSLQAAPPSYEQY
>TRBJ2-2|TRBV15
ATSRELTGELF
>TRBJ1-2|TRBV5-1
ASSLLTADYGYT
>TRBJ2-5|TRBV4-1
ASSPVPGQGETQY
>-|TRBV4-3
ASSHARAHSYEQY
>TRBJ2-5|TRBV20-1
SARSSGETQY
>TRBJ2-3|TRBV24-1
ATSDSGRGTDTQY
>TRBJ1-4|TRBV28
ASWTGVATNEKLF
>-|TRBV29-1
SATSETQY
>-|TRBV20-1
SASPTRKLRETQY
>TRBJ1-2|TRBV7-8
ASSLARTPDYGYT
>TRBJ1-4|TRBV27
ASSATGETNEKLF
>TRBJ2-2|TRBV19
ASKSAGGPNTGELF
>-|TRBV6-6
ASNKLGVSSYEQY
>-|TRBV7-2
ANSLIEGLNEQY
>TRBJ2-1|TRBV5-1
ASSLLRVSYNEQF
>TRBJ1-4|TRBV19
ASSPGFVTNEKLF
>TRBJ1-2|TRBV6-5
ASSHRWEGNYGYT
>TRBJ2-3|TRBV6-5
ASSSHRTYTDTQY
>TRBJ2-3|TRBV4-3
ASSQEPYSGSTDTQY
>TRBJ2-7|TRBV20-1
SARGGQGAYEQY
>TRBJ1-2|TRBV12-3/TRBV12-4
ASSFSSQYGYT
>TRBJ2-5|TRBV10-2
ASSARQETQY
>TRBJ1-2|TRBV9
ASSGTLVGYT
>TRBJ2-5|TRBV20-1
SAMWQGWETQY
>TRBJ1-2|TRBV29-1
SVIRLTGNYGYT
>TRBJ1-2|TRBV6-5
ASSYRYRGTDGYT
>TRBJ2-3|TRBV9
ASSSGLGGTQY
>TRBJ1-4|TRBV2
ASSVGRKF
>TRBJ2-1|TRBV20-1
SATRLAGDYNEQF
>TRBJ2-7|TRBV9
ASSPTGVDEQY
>TRBJ2-5|TRBV5-1
ASSTLTDQETQY
>-|TRBV12-3/TRBV12-4
ASSLREYYEQY
>TRBJ2-4|TRBV7-2
ASSNGPPAKNIQY
>TRBJ2-5|TRBV14
ASSQDGTRY
>TRBJ1-2|TRBV19
ASSQTGQGTNYGYT
>TRBJ2-1|TRBV5-1
ASSPSGAHNEQF
>TRBJ2-4|TRBV12-3/TRBV12-4
ASSSDRHGINIQY